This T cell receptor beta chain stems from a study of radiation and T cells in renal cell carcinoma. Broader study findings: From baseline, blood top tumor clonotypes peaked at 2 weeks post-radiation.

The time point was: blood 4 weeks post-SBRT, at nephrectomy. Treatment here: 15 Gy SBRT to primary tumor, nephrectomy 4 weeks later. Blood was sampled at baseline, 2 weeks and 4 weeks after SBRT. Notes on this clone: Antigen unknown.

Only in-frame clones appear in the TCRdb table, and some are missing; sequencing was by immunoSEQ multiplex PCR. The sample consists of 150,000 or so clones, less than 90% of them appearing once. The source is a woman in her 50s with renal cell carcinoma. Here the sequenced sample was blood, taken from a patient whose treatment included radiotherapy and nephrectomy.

CDR3 protein: CASNQGRGTHGYTF. DNA of the CDR3: TGTGCCAGCAATCAGGGCAGGGGAACCCATGGCTACACCTTC. This chain links TRBV28 with TRBJ1-2, with TRBD1 as a possible D gene (6 bases). This CDR3 is built from 14 residues. V lost 7 bases to trimming and J lost 6 bases, with 18 bases between them. Germline V lookup: CDR1 MDHEN, CDR2 SYDVKM.